This entry lists 6 T cell receptor beta chains sequenced from one sample in a study of blood T cells in healthy people across ages. Primers used in a second PCR of roughly 7 to 12 cycles were a sample-barcoded 5' primer and a J-beta primer mix. TCRdb re-analysed the 5' RACE reads in MiXCR, keeping a single row per CDR3 protein. The sample has some 900,000 distinct CDR3 sequences; less than 35% are singletons. The sequenced sample was blood. These receptor sequences come from a woman of 80 years or more in good health.

This clonotype was detected many times. DNA of the CDR3: TGTGCCAGCAGTGCCGGGACAGGGTATCATGGCTACACCTTC. This translates into CASSAGTGYHGYTF. The rearrangement joins TRBV6-6 to TRBJ1-2, with 9 bases identical to TRBD1. The CDR3 totals 14 residues. The germline CDR1 and CDR2 sequences are MNHNY and SVGAGI (reference sequence). V dropped 5 bases and J dropped 6; count of bases not matched to a gene: 7.

The chain has TRBV18 and TRBJ2-1; D not resolved. Trimming removed 6 bases at V and 8 bases at J, with 14 bases between. The V gene's germline CDR1 is KGHSH and CDR2 LQKENI. CDR3 size: 13 residues. The CDR3 sequence is CASSRRLDDEQFF. Here the CDR3 DNA reads TGTGCCAGCTCCCGACGCCTGGACGATGAGCAGTTCTTC.

This clonotype was observed at least ten times. V usage is TRBV6-5 and J usage is TRBJ2-2; D gene ambiguous. V lost 2 bases and J lost 4, with 8 bases in between. The germline gives CDR1 MNHEY, CDR2 SVGAGI. CDR3 length: 14 residues. CDR3 protein: CASSYEMSTGELFF. The CDR3 nucleotides are TGTGCCAGCAGTTACGAGATGAGCACCGGGGAGCTGTTTTTT.

To note about this clonotype: It may be a read error: a sequence one base away is much more abundant. The V gene is TRBV10-2, the J gene TRBJ2-7; 11 positions match TRBD2. The DNA end is a closer match to TRBJ2-5, so the J assignment may be wrong. The germline CDR1 and CDR2 sequences are WSHSY and SAAADI. The CDR3 covers 16 residues. The CDR3 sequence: CASTLLSGGARGTQYF. The CDR3 bases are TGCGCCAGCACCCTTCTTAGCGGGGGGGCGAGAGGGACCCAGTACTTC.

This clonotype was recorded at least ten times. The chain is built from TRBV20-1 and TRBJ2-1, with D possibly being TRBD1 or TRBD2 (6 bases each). The germline V gene has CDR1 DFQATT and CDR2 SNEGSKA (reference sequence). The CDR3 consists of 15 residues. V was cut by 3 bases and J by 5 bases, with 17 bases left in between. CDR3 residues: CSASGGALKNNEQFF. The CDR3 coding sequence is TGCAGTGCTAGCGGGGGCGCCCTGAAAAACAATGAGCAGTTCTTC.

Ten or more counts support this clonotype. The chain combines TRBV3-1 with TRBJ2-3; 12 nucleotides agree with TRBD2. The V gene end was trimmed by 3 bases and the J gene end by 4 bases; junction bases not matched to a gene: 8. The CDR3 totals 17 residues. Germline assignment: CDR1 LGHDT and CDR2 YNNKEL (reference sequence). CDR3 in amino acids: CASSQRTTSGGADTQYF. For the CDR3, the DNA is TGTGCCAGCAGCCAGAGGACGACTAGCGGGGGAGCAGATACGCAGTATTTT.